The source of this TCR beta chain is a study of cytomegalovirus exposure and HLA in healthy donors. Study results and limitations: HLA alleles showed associations with some 17,000 TCR beta sequences in a later analysis, at a 0.05 false discovery rate.

To note about this clone: Its antigen is as yet unknown.

Use of 60 Vbeta and 13 Jbeta primers characterized the PCR. Repertoires were generated with immunoSEQ multiplex PCR, while TCRdb's copy carries only in-frame clones and drops some. The sample lists 200,000 or so clones, roughly 87% occurring once. The CDR3 runs 13 residues. Trimming removed 2 bases at V and 1 base at J, with 5 bases between. In germline, CDR1 is SEHNR, CDR2 FQNEAQ (reference sequence). Donors had nominal health at sampling but likely had unrecorded immune exposures. The chain recombines TRBV7-9 with TRBJ1-1, with no clear D. The TCR comes from a girl in the first two years of life in good health and CMV-seronegative. The sequenced material came from PBMCs. CDR3 in amino acids: CASSLNKNTEAFF. The CDR3 DNA reads as TGTGCCAGCAGCTTAAACAAGAACACTGAAGCTTTCTTT.